This T cell receptor (beta chain) appears in the sequencing data of a study of a mutant IDH1 vaccine in newly diagnosed glioma (dated by TCRdb to the early 2020s). Regarding the study in general: Eight vaccinations were administered to patients in weeks 1, 3, 5, 7, 11, 15, 19 and 23, corresponding to visits V03 through V10. Vaccination was initiated 4-6 weeks after radiotherapy alone, or concurrently with temozolomide cycles in the chemotherapy-containing groups. Of the 25 to 35 patients who were treated, about 62% were male and approximately 38% were female, and the mean age was around 40 years. Before enrollment, patients had received standard therapy of radiotherapy alone, temozolomide alone, or radiochemotherapy with temozolomide; most received the combination. Peripheral blood samples were drawn at six visits, namely V03 (baseline), V05, V07, V10, V12 and V13. For exploratory analyses, longitudinal TCRB deep sequencing was carried out in roughly 25 treated patients wherever samples were available.

Library preparation employed the immunoSEQ multiplex PCR assay. Following the manufacturer's protocol, the hsTCRB Kit was used to amplify rearranged TCR beta chain sequences. An Illumina MiSeq was used to sequence the TCRB libraries. The paper's processing steps were these. The proprietary platform of the kit vendor was used for demultiplexing, trimming and gene mapping. TCRdb stores this immuneACCESS table with in-frame sequences only. Part of the clones is absent; in the studies checked, under half of the shortfall reflects unresolved V genes, and no reason is known for the rest. That table is the source of V, J and clone size, and D and trimming were worked out from the DNA. The sample yields 30,000 to 45,000 clones; approximately 90% were counted once. The ten top clones hold 2% to 3% of the sample. Turning to this clone: Its specific antigen is unknown. Base qualities are not recorded, but no much larger clone differs from it by a single base.

General findings and caveats noted by the study authors: The authors noted that analyses of patient blood samples could not be reproduced because of sample limitations. Selection of PBMC samples for TCRB deep sequencing was based on availability. Across multiple MHC alleles, vaccine-induced immune responses were seen in around 93% of patients. Pseudoprogression appeared unrelated to alterations in the top peripheral T cell clonotypes detected by TCRB sequencing.

Cut back by 5 bases and 1 base, the V and J ends lie 13 bases apart. The CDR3 runs 15 residues from the cysteine to the phenylalanine. Solely the CDR3 DNA is kept, with 45 bases framed from the first base. Reading the germline V gene gives CDR1 SGHTA and CDR2 FQGNSA. The time point label of this sample denotes: week 5, during vaccination. Every vaccine dose consisted of 300 ug of a 20-mer mutant IDH1 peptide in Montanide, administered subcutaneously together with topical imiquimod. The donors had newly diagnosed IDH1-mutant astrocytomas of WHO grade 3 or 4 that showed loss of nuclear ATRX. The samples were drawn from NOA16, a multicentre, single-arm, open-label phase I trial in Germany that tested a mutant IDH1 peptide vaccine in humans for the first time. The DNeasy Blood and Tissue Kit was used to extract genomic DNA from EDTA blood for TCRB sequencing.

The source material was PBMCs, sampled from a glioma patient whose treatment included an IDH1 peptide vaccine. The sequence derives from a man aged 45 to 65 with glioma. The receptor chain draws on TRBV7-2 and TRBJ2-3; TRBD1 is perhaps the D gene, given 7 matching bases. The bases read TGTGCCAGCAGCCCGGGGGACAGCCGCACAGATACGCAGTATTTT. Translated, this gives CASSPGDSRTDTQYF.